The 31 T cell receptor beta chains given below trace back to one sample, sequenced in a study of cytomegalovirus exposure and HLA in healthy donors. This PCR relied on a set of 60 Vbeta primers and 13 Jbeta primers. Only in-frame clones appear in the TCRdb table, and some are missing; sequencing was by immunoSEQ multiplex PCR. The table lists under 200,000 clones, 79% of them singletons. The specimen sequenced was PBMCs. Receptors originate from a woman aged 40 to 50 in good health and CMV-seronegative.

The gene calls are TRBV13 and TRBJ2-3; 13 bases are shared with TRBD2. This CDR3 region has 17 residues. Germline CDR1 and CDR2: PRHDT and FYEKMQ (reference sequence). Trimming cost V 0 bases and J 2 bases; bases outside gene matches: 2. Written as DNA, the CDR3 is TGTGCCAGCAGCTTAGGTACTAGCGGGAGGGTCACAGATACGCAGTATTTT. Protein sequence: CASSLGTSGRVTDTQYF.

CDR3 loop: CASRNGRDSGNTIYF. CDR3 DNA: TGTGCCAGCAGGAACGGGAGGGACTCTGGAAACACCATATATTTT. The genes are TRBV6-1 and TRBJ1-3; D gene ambiguous. V lost 6 bases and J 0 bases, leaving 12 bases between the germline ends. Germline-derived CDR1 and CDR2 are MNHNS and SASEGT. This CDR3 region has 15 residues.

The CDR3 region has the DNA TGTGCCAGCAGCGCCGGGACAGGCCCTAACTATGGCTACACCTTC. Encoded protein: CASSAGTGPNYGYTF. The J gene is TRBJ1-2, the V gene TRBV7-9, with TRBD1 matching 8 bases. V was pared by 5 bases and J by 0 bases, with 5 bases of the junction left unmatched. From germline, CDR1 is SEHNR and CDR2 FQNEAQ (reference sequence). This CDR3 is built from 15 residues.

The rearrangement joins TRBV5-1 to TRBJ2-3, with TRBD1 identical over 7 bases. The V gene's germline CDR1 is SGHRS and CDR2 YFSETQ. This CDR3 comprises 15 residues. Unmatched junction bases numbered 3, after V lost 0 bases and J lost 2 bases. DNA of the CDR3: TGCGCCAGCAGCTTGGTAGGGACAGCCACAGATACGCAGTATTTT. This sequence encodes CASSLVGTATDTQYF.

V is TRBV7-9 and J is TRBJ2-2, with a possible D match to TRBD1 (7 bases). The V end lost 5 bases, the J end lost 1 base, and 20 bases lay between the germline ends. CDR1 is SEHNR and CDR2 is FQNEAQ in the germline V gene (reference sequence). This CDR3 has 18 amino acids. The CDR3 DNA reads TGTGCCAGCAGCCCCTGGGCAGGGGGGACGGGGAACACCGGGGAGCTGTTTTTT. Translation gives CASSPWAGGTGNTGELFF.

The genes are TRBV4-2 and TRBJ1-2, with D unresolved. The germline V gene has CDR1 LGHNA and CDR2 YNFKEQ. Deletions cut 0 bases from V and 4 bases from J, with 9 bases between. The length of the CDR3 is 14 residues. In DNA, the CDR3 is TGTGCCAGCAGCCAAGAGCCCAACACCTATGGCTACACCTTC. This translates into CASSQEPNTYGYTF.

This clone was counted between two and nine times. The gene calls are TRBV4-1 and TRBJ2-7; D uncertain. Germline CDR1 reads MGHRA; CDR2 reads YSYEKL. The V end was cut by 4 bases, the J end by 2 bases, with 12 bases between. This CDR3 is 14 amino acids long. The CDR3 spells CASSRRLPPYEQYF. In nucleotides, the CDR3 is TGCGCCAGCAGCCGGAGACTCCCACCCTACGAGCAGTACTTC.

This rearrangement joins TRBV27 to TRBJ2-2, with 10 positions matching TRBD1. Germline CDR1 MNHEY, CDR2 SMNVEV (reference sequence). This CDR3 has 15 residues. J was trimmed by 7 bases and V by 5 bases; bases with no gene match: 7. CDR3 in DNA: TGTGCCAGCAGTACCTCCGGGACAGGGGTCGGGGAGCTGTTTTTT. This codes for CASSTSGTGVGELFF.

There are a few counts of this clone. DNA for the CDR3: TGTGCCAGCAGTGAAGCGGGACTAGCGGGGCTGTACGAGCAGTACTTC. Translating it yields CASSEAGLAGLYEQYF. V usage is TRBV2 and J usage is TRBJ2-7; TRBD2 aligns across 13 bases. V lost 0 bases and J lost 4; bases outside the gene matches: 3. CDR1 and CDR2 (germline): SNHLY, FYNNEI. The length of the CDR3 is 16 residues.

This clone has only a few counts. V is TRBV7-9 and J is TRBJ2-1, with TRBD2 matching 11 bases. This CDR3 is 17 amino acids long. V was clipped by 2 bases and J by 6 bases; unmatched bases: 9. CDR1 SEHNR and CDR2 FQNEAQ come from the germline V gene (reference sequence). CDR3 bases: TGTGCCAGCAGCTTACCATTCCGACTAGCGGGAAGCAATGAGCAGTTCTTC. Residues: CASSLPFRLAGSNEQFF. Full variable domain (outside the CDR3, taken from reference TRBV7-9 and TRBJ2-1): DTGVSQNPRHKITKRGQNVTFRCDPISEHNRLYWYRQTLGQGPEFLTYFQNEAQLEKSRLLSDRFSAERPKGSFSTLEIQRTEQGDSAMYLCASSLPFRLAGSNEQFFGPGTRLTVL.

This clone was found a few times. The rearrangement uses TRBV10-2 and TRBJ2-7, with 7 bases that match TRBD2. The CDR3 runs 14 residues. The V segment lost 6 bases and the J segment 2 bases; nucleotides outside the gene matches: 7. The germline CDR1 and CDR2 sequences are WSHSY and SAAADI. The CDR3 here is CASRPRGETYEQYF. For the CDR3, the DNA is TGCGCCAGCAGGCCCCGGGGGGAAACCTACGAGCAGTACTTC.

The V and J genes are TRBV2 and TRBJ2-1; D gene ambiguous. This CDR3 contains 15 residues. The germline gives CDR1 SNHLY, CDR2 FYNNEI. V shed 9 bases and J shed 0 bases, with 15 bases lying between them. CDR3: CARTPASNSYNEQFF. CDR3 coding DNA: TGTGCCAGGACACCTGCATCGAACTCCTACAATGAGCAGTTCTTC.

The gene calls are TRBV11-3 and TRBJ1-1; TRBD1 matches 8 bases. The CDR3 sequence is 16 residues long. Germline V CDR1 and CDR2: SGHNT, YENEEA. Losses at the gene ends were 5 bases for V and 3 bases for J; bases not matched to a gene: 11. The CDR3 is CASSLKTPQGDTEAFF. CDR3 nucleotides: TGTGCCAGCAGCCTCAAAACCCCACAGGGGGACACTGAAGCTTTCTTT.

This sequence joins TRBV4-3 and TRBJ2-7, with 10 bases aligning to TRBD1. This CDR3 region has 18 residues. Germline-derived CDR1 and CDR2 are LGHNA and YSLEER. Trimming cost V 0 bases and J 1 base; bases outside gene matches: 9. Here the CDR3 reads CASSQDRGTGVGSYEQYF. In DNA, the CDR3 is TGCGCCAGCAGCCAAGATCGAGGGACAGGGGTGGGGTCCTACGAGCAGTACTTC.

This clone was counted once. This sequence joins TRBV7-9 and TRBJ2-5, with 11 bases fitting TRBD1. The CDR3 runs to 14 residues. V gave up 3 bases and J gave up 4 bases; unmatched junction bases: 1. Germline CDR1 and CDR2: SEHNR and FQNEAQ (reference sequence). CDR3 region: CASSFGTGGETQYF. The CDR3, as DNA: TGTGCCAGCAGCTTCGGGACAGGGGGAGAGACCCAGTACTTC.

The genes are TRBV18 and TRBJ2-3; TRBD2 aligns across 8 bases. This CDR3 has 15 residues. Trimming cost V 5 bases and J 3 bases; bases outside gene matches: 7. The V gene's germline CDR1 is KGHSH and CDR2 LQKENI. DNA of the CDR3: TGTGCCAGCTCATCGTCCGGGACTAGGACAGATACGCAGTATTTT. Its protein product is CASSSSGTRTDTQYF.

The chain is built from TRBV27 and TRBJ2-1; D gene ambiguous. This CDR3 has 13 residues. With 0 bases removed from V and 7 bases from J, the gap between germline ends came to 7 bases. CDR1 MNHEY and CDR2 SMNVEV come from the germline V gene (reference sequence). The CDR3 DNA sequence: TGTGCCAGCAGTTTATCATGGAGAAATGAGCAGTTCTTC. This sequence encodes CASSLSWRNEQFF.

This chain joins TRBV11-3 and TRBJ2-2; 14 nucleotides match TRBD2. The CDR3 has 16 amino acids. From germline, CDR1 is SGHNT and CDR2 YENEEA. J was trimmed by 6 bases and V by 3 bases; bases with no gene match: 3. CDR3 sequence: CASSFRTSGGSGELFF. Here the CDR3 DNA reads TGTGCCAGCAGCTTCCGGACTAGCGGGGGGTCCGGGGAGCTGTTTTTT.

The V call is TRBV5-1, the J call TRBJ1-4, with D maybe TRBD1 (6 bases). Trimming stripped 0 bases from V and 0 bases from J, with 15 bases between. The CDR3 has 18 amino acids. Germline assignment: CDR1 SGHRS and CDR2 YFSETQ. CDR3 DNA sequence: TGCGCCAGCAGCTTGGTGGGGGGGGCCTTTTCAACTAATGAAAAACTGTTTTTT. Encoded protein: CASSLVGGAFSTNEKLFF. Complete variable domain (other parts from reference TRBV5-1 and TRBJ1-4): KAGVTQTPRYLIKTRGQQVTLSCSPISGHRSVSWYQQTPGQGLQFLFEYFSETQRNKGNFPGRFSGRQFSNSRSEMNVSTLELGDSALYLCASSLVGGAFSTNEKLFFGSGTQLSVL.

The V call is TRBV5-6, the J call TRBJ2-1, with D perhaps matching TRBD2 (6 bases). Germline CDR1 SGHDT, CDR2 YYEEEE. The germline V and J ends were trimmed by 2 bases and 6 bases, with 15 bases remaining between them. There are 15 residues in the CDR3. The DNA of the CDR3 is TGTGCCAGCAGCTTATTAACTAGCCGGGCCAATGAGCAGTTCTTC. Its translation: CASSLLTSRANEQFF.

The DNA for the CDR3 is TGTGCCAGCAGCTTCTTCGAGGGACAGGGATACGGGGAGCTGTTTTTT. Amino acid sequence: CASSFFEGQGYGELFF. This rearrangement joins TRBV11-2 to TRBJ2-2; TRBD1 matches at 9 bases. J was trimmed by 7 bases and V by 3 bases; bases with no gene match: 9. The germline V gene encodes CDR1 SGHAT and CDR2 FQNNGV. The CDR3 has 16 amino acids.

This clone was found once. The genes are TRBV19 and TRBJ1-5; D ambiguous. V lost 6 bases, J lost 3 bases, and 6 bases lay in between. Germline V lookup: CDR1 LNHDA, CDR2 SQIVND (reference sequence). The CDR3 has 12 residues. The CDR3: CASRTFNQPQHF. The CDR3 DNA follows: TGTGCCAGTAGGACTTTCAATCAGCCCCAGCATTTT.

The chain employs TRBV29-1 and TRBJ2-3; perhaps TRBD2 as D (7 bases). V was cut by 7 bases and J by 5 bases, with 13 bases left in between. The CDR3 runs to 12 residues. Germline CDR1 and CDR2: SQVTM and ANQGSEA. Here the CDR3 reads CSARGAIDTQYF. For the CDR3, the DNA is TGCAGCGCTCGGGGGGCCATAGATACGCAGTATTTT.

The genes are TRBV5-6 and TRBJ2-1; weak D call: TRBD1 (6 bases). In germline, CDR1 is SGHDT, CDR2 YYEEEE. Trimming took 6 bases from V and 0 from J, leaving 16 bases between them. CDR3 length: 16 amino acids. CDR3 region: CASTSRQASSYNEQFF. CDR3 DNA sequence: TGTGCCAGCACCAGTAGACAGGCGAGCTCCTACAATGAGCAGTTCTTC. Variable domain in full (rest from reference TRBV5-6 and TRBJ2-1): DAGVTQSPTHLIKTRGQQVTLRCSPKSGHDTVSWYQQALGQGPQFIFQYYEEEERQRGNFPDRFSGHQFPNYSSELNVNALLLGDSALYLCASTSRQASSYNEQFFGPGTRLTVL.

The gene calls are TRBV7-9 and TRBJ2-3; 7 bases line up with TRBD2. Per germline, CDR1 SEHNR and CDR2 FQNEAQ (reference sequence). Unmatched junction bases numbered 2, after V lost 2 bases and J lost 0 bases. The CDR3 runs to 15 residues. The CDR3 is CASSLRRGSTDTQYF. The CDR3 nucleotides are TGTGCCAGCAGCTTAAGGCGGGGGAGCACAGATACGCAGTATTTT. Looking up the rest from reference TRBV7-9 and TRBJ2-3 gives the full variable domain: DTGVSQNPRHKITKRGQNVTFRCDPISEHNRLYWYRQTLGQGPEFLTYFQNEAQLEKSRLLSDRFSAERPKGSFSTLEIQRTEQGDSAMYLCASSLRRGSTDTQYFGPGTRLTVL.

The chain employs TRBV7-2 and TRBJ1-2, with unresolved D. Germline CDR1 reads SGHTA; CDR2 reads FQGNSA. CDR3 length: 15 residues. V gave up 6 bases and J gave up 0 bases, with 14 bases separating them. The CDR3 DNA sequence: TGTGCCAGCAGTTTCGAGGCTGGAGCTAACTATGGCTACACCTTC. Protein sequence: CASSFEAGANYGYTF.

In DNA, the CDR3 is TGTGCCACCCAGCGGGAGTCAGATACGCAGTATTTT. This gives the protein CATQRESDTQYF. The chain has TRBV10-3 and TRBJ2-3; 8 nucleotides match TRBD2. CDR3 length: 12 amino acids. V lost 10 bases, J lost 4 bases, and 4 bases stayed unmatched. The germline CDR1 and CDR2 sequences are ENHRY and SYGVKD.

The CDR3 protein is CASWAYVAGRGETQYF. CDR3 nucleotides: TGTGCCAGCTGGGCCTACGTAGCGGGAAGAGGTGAGACCCAGTACTTC. The rearrangement joins TRBV25-1 to TRBJ2-5; TRBD2 aligns across 8 bases. Germline values: CDR1 MGHDK, CDR2 SYGVNS. The CDR3 spans 16 residues. V trimming: 8 bases; J trimming: 5 bases; junction bases outside the gene matches: 16.

The chain uses TRBV30 and TRBJ1-2; TRBD1 might be the D (5 bases). Germline V gene data show CDR1 as GTSNPN and CDR2 as SVGIG (reference sequence). The CDR3 is 14 amino acids. Trimming left V 2 bases short and J 2 bases short, with 12 bases between. In DNA form, the CDR3 reads TGTGCCTGGAGTACCGGATCAGGGAACTATGGCTACACCTTC. This sequence encodes CAWSTGSGNYGYTF.

The chain joins TRBV5-1 to TRBJ2-7, with TRBD1 matching over 9 bases. The CDR3 is 14 residues long. The V gene end was trimmed by 5 bases and the J gene end by 0 bases; junction bases not matched to a gene: 3. Germline CDR1 and CDR2: SGHRS and YFSETQ. Written as DNA, the CDR3 is TGCGCCAGCAGACGACAGGGGGTCTCCTACGAGCAGTACTTC. Encoded protein: CASRRQGVSYEQYF.

The chain employs TRBV7-2 and TRBJ1-1; D is possibly TRBD1 (5 bases). The CDR3 has 11 residues. The V gene lost 5 bases and the J gene lost 6 bases, with 7 bases spanning the gap. CDR1 and CDR2 from the germline V gene are SGHTA and FQGNSA. For the CDR3, the DNA is TGTGCCAGCAGCGGGGCCGCTGAAGCTTTCTTT. It is translated as CASSGAAEAFF.